Below, one TCR beta chain is given with its context. It has no known antigen specificity. Base quality data are lacking; no much larger clone is found one base away. This entry comes from a study of OX40 agonist ivuxolimab in advanced cancers. Some background on the complete study: The costimulatory receptor OX40 (CD134) was targeted by ivuxolimab, a fully human IgG2 agonistic monoclonal antibody. Intravenous ivuxolimab was administered to patients every 2 weeks at six dose levels: 0.01, 0.1, 0.3, 1.5, 3 and 10 mg/kg. Of the 50 to 55 patients in dose escalation, about 20 had hepatocellular carcinoma, about 15 had melanoma, 9 had renal cell carcinoma and 9 had head and neck cancer. The dose-escalation cohort was 80% to 90% male with a mean age of around 64 years, ranging from roughly 23 to 90. Patients were allowed to have had prior anti-PD-1, anti-PD-L1 or anti-CTLA-4 therapy, and 40% of the dose-escalation patients had previously received checkpoint inhibitors. Three dose-escalation patients achieved partial responses, one with hepatocellular carcinoma and two with cutaneous melanoma. The purpose of peripheral TCRbeta sequencing was to test whether ivuxolimab changed TCR sequence diversity and led to clonal T-cell expansion. The paper covers the monotherapy dose-escalation part of the phase I ivuxolimab trial, which included N of about 50 patients.

Genomic DNA was isolated from the sorted cells so that the TCRbeta CDR3 region could be sequenced. The immunoSEQ Assay was used for sequencing of TCRbeta CDR3 regions. TCRdb retrieved this table from immuneACCESS and kept in-frame rearrangements only. Not all clones are present; in checked studies, unresolved V genes account for under half, and no reason is known for the remainder. The sample contains roughly 62,000 clones, around 88% of them found a single time. The leading ten clones occupy about 2.7% of the sample. The trial excluded patients who had a history of autoimmune disease or were on systemic immunosuppression. Peripheral blood for TCR sequencing was drawn from every dose cohort at baseline, at cycle 4 day 1 and at cycle 7 day 1. Samples were obtained from an open-label, multicenter, first-in-human phase I dose-escalation trial of ivuxolimab. Adults with locally advanced or metastatic melanoma, renal cell carcinoma, hepatocellular carcinoma or head and neck squamous cell carcinoma were enrolled in the trial. Before TCR sequencing, CD4+ and CD8+ T cells were separately sorted from peripheral blood.

The CDR3 sequence holds 17 residues, the cysteine and phenylalanine included. The sequence is cut down to CDR3 DNA, 51 bases in frame from base 1. V is pared back by 5 bases and J by 2 bases, with 20 bases lying between the germline termini. The germline V gene (reference sequence) yields SEHNR for CDR1 and FQNEAQ for CDR2. Results the study describes overall, beyond this receptor: The antigen specificity of the clonally expanded peripheral T cells was not determined. Low levels of normalized T-cell clonal expansion were also seen in some patients who did not respond. On average, CD8+ T cells showed more expanded clones than CD4+ T cells after ivuxolimab. At doses of 0.1 to 3.0 mg/kg, clonal expansion of both CD4+ and CD8+ blood T cells was observed from baseline to week 6. Partial responders in the 0.1-3.0 mg/kg groups had among the lowest normalized peripheral clonal expansion, especially among CD8+ T cells.

The source was CD4+ or CD8+ T cells sorted from blood, collected in a trial of the OX40 agonist ivuxolimab. This clonotype originated in an adult with an advanced solid tumor such as melanoma, head and neck, liver or kidney cancer. The chain uses TRBV7-9 and TRBJ2-3, and perhaps TRBD1 as D gene, on 6 matching bases. The nucleotides read TGTGCCAGCAGCAAAGAGGGACACGGCGGAGTCACAGATACGCAGTATTTT. It codes for CASSKEGHGGVTDTQYF.